The subject of this entry is one T cell receptor (beta chain). The read stops 3 residues short of the end of the CDR3; the missing end is completed from the germline J gene. This specimen belongs to a study of T cells in women clearing cervical HPV infection. The CDR3 sequence is 15 residues long. Germline assignment: CDR1 GTSNPN and CDR2 SVGIG (reference sequence). J was trimmed by 2 bases and V by 2 bases; bases with no gene match: 5. Method: immunoSEQ multiplex PCR; TCRdb's copy keeps in-frame clones and lacks some. This table lists under 40,000 clones. This chain links TRBV30 with TRBJ2-3, with 9 bases fitting TRBD1. Sequencing was done on a sample of blood buffy coat. This sequence originates from a woman aged 18 to 69 with a cervical HPV16 infection that either progressed to CIN3+ or cleared (not recorded which). The DNA read from the CDR3 is TGTGCCTGGAGTCGGACAGGGGATCTCACAGATACG. Its protein product is CAWSRTGDLTDT. The complete CDR3 reads CAWSRTGDLTDTQYF.